This T cell receptor beta chain was documented in a study of cytomegalovirus exposure and HLA in healthy donors. The overall study: Earlier, about 180 million T cells were analyzed, and around 100 million unique TCR beta sequences were found among them. HLA-typed donors were the source of roughly 85 million unique TCRs held in an early data release.

Turning to this clone: The target antigen is unknown.

In germline, CDR1 is LNHDA, CDR2 SQIVND (reference sequence). The CDR3 covers 15 residues. With 5 bases clipped from V and 0 bases from J, the junction kept 7 bases outside the gene matches. Findings and limits, study-wide: Sequencing likely caused a cluster of highly shared sequence variants.

13 Jbeta primers and 60 Vbeta primers were used for the PCR. Assay: immunoSEQ multiplex PCR; the TCRdb copy retains only in-frame clones and omits some. The table includes about 120,000 clones, about 72% detected once. The chain couples TRBV19 to TRBJ2-7; 7 nucleotides line up with TRBD1. The sequencing sample was made of PBMCs. This TCR was recovered from a man aged 45 to 65 in good health and CMV-seropositive. This CDR3 reads CASSPRDSLSYEQYF. The CDR3 DNA follows: TGTGCCAGTAGTCCCCGGGACAGTCTCTCCTACGAGCAGTACTTC.